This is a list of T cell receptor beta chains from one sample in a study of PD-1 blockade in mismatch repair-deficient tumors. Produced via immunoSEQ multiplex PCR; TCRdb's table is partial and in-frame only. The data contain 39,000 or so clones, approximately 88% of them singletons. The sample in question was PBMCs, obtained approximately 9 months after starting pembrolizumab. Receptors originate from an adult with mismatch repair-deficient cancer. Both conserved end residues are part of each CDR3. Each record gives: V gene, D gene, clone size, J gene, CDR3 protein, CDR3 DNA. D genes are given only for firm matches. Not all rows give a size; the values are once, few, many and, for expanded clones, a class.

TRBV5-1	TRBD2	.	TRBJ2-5	CASSLPVGEGETQYF	TGCGCCAGCAGCTTGCCGGTGGGGGAGGGGGAGACCCAGTACTTC
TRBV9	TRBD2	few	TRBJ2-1	CASSVDGRERGKQFF	TGTGCCAGCAGCGTAGACGGGCGGGAGAGGGGTAAGCAGTTCTTC
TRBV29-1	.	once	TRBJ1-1	CSVEPQGGTEAFF	TGCAGCGTTGAGCCGCAAGGGGGCACTGAAGCTTTCTTT
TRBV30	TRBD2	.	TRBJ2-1	CAWSAGLAGYNEQFF	TGTGCCTGGAGCGCAGGACTAGCGGGCTACAATGAGCAGTTCTTC
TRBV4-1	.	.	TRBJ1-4	CASSSGTGVEKLFF	TGCGCCAGCAGCTCAGGAACGGGAGTGGAAAAACTGTTTTTT
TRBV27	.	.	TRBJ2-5	CASSLSWARETQYF	TGTGCCAGCAGTTTATCGTGGGCCAGGGAGACCCAGTACTTC
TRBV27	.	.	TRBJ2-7	CASSLSSYYEQYF	TGTGCCAGCAGTTTATCGAGTTATTACGAGCAGTACTTC
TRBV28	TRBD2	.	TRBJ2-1	CASSPSGRDEQFF	TGTGCCAGCAGTCCTAGCGGGAGGGATGAGCAGTTCTTC
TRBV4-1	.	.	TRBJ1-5	CASTQGSPVMYSNQPQHF	TGCGCCAGCACCCAGGGGAGCCCAGTCATGTATAGCAATCAGCCCCAGCATTTT
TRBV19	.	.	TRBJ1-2	CASTMGGGPQRINGYTF	TGTGCCAGTACCATGGGCGGGGGGCCCCAACGTATCAATGGCTACACCTTC
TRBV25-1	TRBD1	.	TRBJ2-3	CASSEGGQGTDTQYF	TGTGCCAGCAGTGAAGGGGGACAGGGGACAGATACGCAGTATTTT
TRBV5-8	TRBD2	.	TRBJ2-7	CASSYQLTSGDSYEQYF	TGTGCCAGCAGCTACCAATTGACTAGCGGAGACTCCTACGAGCAGTACTTC
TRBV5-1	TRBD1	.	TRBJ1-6	CASKTGGYNSPLHF	TGCGCCAGTAAGACAGGGGGTTATAATTCACCCCTCCACTTT
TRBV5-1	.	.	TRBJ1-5	CASSPEGLNQPQHF	TGCGCCAGCAGCCCGGAGGGCCTCAATCAGCCCCAGCATTTT
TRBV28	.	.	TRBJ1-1	CASSFLGGGLDTEAFF	TGTGCCAGCAGTTTTTTGGGGGGGGGTTTGGACACTGAAGCTTTCTTT
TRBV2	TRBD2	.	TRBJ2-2	CASSIPISGRFTGELFF	TGTGCCAGCAGCATACCAATTAGCGGGAGGTTCACCGGGGAGCTGTTTTTT
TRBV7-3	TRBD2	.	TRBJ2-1	CASSPGGSDPFF	TGTGCCAGCAGCCCGGGGGGAAGCGACCCGTTCTTC
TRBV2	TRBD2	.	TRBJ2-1	CASRELAGMREQFF	TGTGCCAGCAGGGAACTAGCGGGAATGAGAGAGCAGTTCTTC
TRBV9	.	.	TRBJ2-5	CASSVEGGQETQYF	TGTGCCAGCAGCGTAGAAGGCGGCCAAGAGACCCAGTACTTC
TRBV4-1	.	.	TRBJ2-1	CASSQVAGDEQFF	TGCGCCAGCAGCCAAGTCGCAGGGGATGAGCAGTTCTTC
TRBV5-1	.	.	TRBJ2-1	CASSLDPDYNEQFF	TGCGCCAGCAGCTTGGATCCAGACTACAATGAGCAGTTCTTC
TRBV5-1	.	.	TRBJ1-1	CASSLLMNTEAFF	TGCGCCAGCAGCTTACTCATGAACACTGAAGCTTTCTTT
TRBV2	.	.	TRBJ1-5	CASSLDSHSNQPQHF	TGTGCCAGCAGTCTCGACAGTCATAGCAATCAGCCCCAGCATTTT
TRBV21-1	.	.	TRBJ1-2	CASSSPGQGNYGYTF	TGTGCCAGCAGCTCACCGGGACAGGGGAACTATGGCTACACCTTC
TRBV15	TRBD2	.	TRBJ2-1	CATSRVGAGTSGREQFF	TGTGCCACCAGCAGAGTTGGGGCAGGGACTAGCGGGAGAGAGCAGTTCTTC
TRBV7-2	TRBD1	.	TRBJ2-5	CASSPDRGGETQYF	TGTGCCAGCAGCCCAGACAGGGGTGGAGAGACCCAGTACTTC
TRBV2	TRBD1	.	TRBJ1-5	CASNPGTGHSNQPQHF	TGTGCCAGCAACCCCGGGACAGGTCATAGCAATCAGCCCCAGCATTTT
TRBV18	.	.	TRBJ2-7	CASSSIKRELYEQYF	TGTGCCAGCTCCAGTATAAAACGGGAGCTCTACGAGCAGTACTTC
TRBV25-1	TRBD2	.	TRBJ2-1	CASSRAGGSYNEQFF	TGTGCCAGCAGTAGAGCGGGAGGGTCCTACAATGAGCAGTTCTTC
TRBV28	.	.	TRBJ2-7	CASSPGTSREQYF	TGTGCCAGCAGTCCCGGGACTTCGAGGGAGCAGTACTTC
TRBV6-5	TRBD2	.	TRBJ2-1	CASSLTSGIYNEQFF	TGTGCCAGCAGCCTTACTAGCGGCATTTACAATGAGCAGTTCTTC
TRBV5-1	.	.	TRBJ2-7	CASSLGTPEDEQYF	TGCGCCAGCAGCCTCGGGACTCCGGAGGACGAGCAGTACTTC
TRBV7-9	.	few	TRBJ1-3	CASSLRGSTGNTIYF	TGTGCCAGCAGCTTAAGGGGCTCGACTGGAAACACCATATATTTT
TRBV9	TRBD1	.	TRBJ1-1	CASSVYPTRGIRVNTEAFF	TGTGCCAGCAGCGTATACCCCACCAGGGGGATTAGGGTGAACACTGAAGCTTTCTTT
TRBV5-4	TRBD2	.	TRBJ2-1	CASSLALAGGAEQFF	TGTGCCAGCAGCTTGGCCCTAGCGGGGGGGGCGGAGCAGTTCTTC
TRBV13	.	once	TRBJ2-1	CASSYGGPSNEQFF	TGTGCCAGCAGTTATGGGGGCCCGAGCAATGAGCAGTTCTTC
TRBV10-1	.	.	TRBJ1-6	CASSEPHTDRRRCSPLHF	TGCGCCAGCAGTGAACCACATACTGACAGAAGAAGGTGCTCACCCCTCCACTTT
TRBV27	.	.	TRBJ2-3	CASSPSAPGLTQYF	TGTGCCAGCAGTCCCTCCGCCCCGGGTTTGACGCAGTATTTT
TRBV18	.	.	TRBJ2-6	CASSPRQVDSGANVLTF	TGTGCCAGCTCACCAAGGCAGGTGGACTCTGGGGCCAACGTCCTGACTTTC
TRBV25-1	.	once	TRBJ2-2	CASSEWGIGELFF	TGTGCCAGCAGTGAATGGGGCATCGGGGAGCTGTTTTTT
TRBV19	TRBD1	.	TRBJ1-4	CASSIQGTGERLLFF	TGTGCCAGTAGTATACAGGGGACAGGAGAACGGTTGCTGTTTTTT
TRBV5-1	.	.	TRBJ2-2	CASSLDTPNTGELFF	TGCGCCAGCAGCCTGGACACCCCGAACACCGGGGAGCTGTTTTTT
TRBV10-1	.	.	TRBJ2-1	CASSERGGGGDEQFF	TGCGCCAGCAGTGAGAGGGGGGGAGGAGGCGATGAGCAGTTCTTC
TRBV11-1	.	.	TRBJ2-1	CASSLGDDRNNEQFF	TGTGCCAGCAGCTTAGGGGATGACAGAAACAATGAGCAGTTCTTC
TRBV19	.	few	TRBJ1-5	CASRVTTSNQPQHF	TGTGCCAGTAGAGTAACAACGAGCAATCAGCCCCAGCATTTT
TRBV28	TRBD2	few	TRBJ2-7	CASSLFRREGLPEQYF	TGTGCCAGCAGTTTATTCAGGCGGGAGGGCCTCCCCGAGCAGTACTTC
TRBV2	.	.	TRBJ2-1	CASSRLREGAFNEQFF	TGTGCCAGCAGTCGCCTTCGGGAGGGGGCATTCAATGAGCAGTTCTTC